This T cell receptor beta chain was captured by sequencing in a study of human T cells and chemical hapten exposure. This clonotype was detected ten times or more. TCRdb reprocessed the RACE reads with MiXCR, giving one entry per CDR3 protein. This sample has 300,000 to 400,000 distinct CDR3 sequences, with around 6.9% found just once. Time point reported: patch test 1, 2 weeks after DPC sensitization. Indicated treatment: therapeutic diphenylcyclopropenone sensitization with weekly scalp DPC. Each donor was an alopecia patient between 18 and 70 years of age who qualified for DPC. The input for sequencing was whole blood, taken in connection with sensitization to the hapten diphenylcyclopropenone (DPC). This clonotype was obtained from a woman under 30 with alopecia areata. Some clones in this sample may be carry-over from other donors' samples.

The CDR3 DNA is TGTGCCAGCAGTTTATCAGGCCATGAGCAGTTCTTC. This gives the protein CASSLSGHEQFF. The chain has TRBV12-3 or TRBV12-4 and TRBJ2-1; D is unclear. The ends were cut back, 2 bases at V and 8 bases at J, with 7 bases in the middle. CDR3 length equals 12 residues.